One sample yielded the 25 T cell receptor beta chains listed below, sequenced in a study of blood T cell repertoires in COVID-19. Profiled with immunoSEQ multiplex PCR; TCRdb holds only in-frame clones, not every one. The sample lists roughly 250,000 clones, roughly 84% seen once, with 1.5% in the top ten. Sequencing was carried out using peripheral blood. These TCRs come from a woman aged 40-49 years who had recovered from COVID-19.

This chain joins TRBV30 and TRBJ2-7; D not certain. From germline, CDR1 is GTSNPN and CDR2 SVGIG (reference sequence). This CDR3 is 13 amino acids long. Between the trimmed V and J ends, which lost 3 bases and 0 bases, there was a span of 9 bases. The CDR3 is CAWRPPVSYEQYF. As DNA, the CDR3 is TGTGCCTGGAGACCTCCGGTCTCCTACGAGCAGTACTTC. The full variable domain, in which reference TRBV30 and TRBJ2-7 provide the parts outside the CDR3, is SQTIHQWPATLVQPVGSPLSLECTVEGTSNPNLYWYRQAAGRGLQLLFYSVGIGQISSEVPQNLSASRPQDRQFILSSKKLLLSDSGFYLCAWRPPVSYEQYFGPGTRLTVT.

The table lists this clone with a count of one. The chain couples TRBV15 to TRBJ2-7; D is perhaps TRBD1 (5 bases). Germline CDR1 is LNHNV and CDR2 is YYDKDF (reference sequence). The V end was cut by 3 bases, the J end by 0 bases, with 12 bases between. This CDR3 has 15 amino acids. The CDR3, as DNA: TGTGCCACCAGCAGCCAGGGCACCCTCTCCTACGAGCAGTACTTC. Residues: CATSSQGTLSYEQYF.

The sample holds a few counts of this clone. The chain recombines TRBV28 with TRBJ1-6; TRBD1 might be the D (6 bases). The V end was cut by 6 bases, the J end by 7 bases, with 22 bases between. This CDR3 region has 17 residues. CDR1 and CDR2 (germline): MDHEN, SYDVKM. CDR3 nucleotides: TGTGCCAGCAGCCAAGGGGGTCCCGCCTTGGGGAATTCACCCCTCCACTTT. Translating it yields CASSQGGPALGNSPLHF.

The chain employs TRBV6-1 and TRBJ1-1; 7 nucleotides match TRBD1. This CDR3 has 16 residues. Germline V gene sequence: CDR1 MNHNS, CDR2 SASEGT. Trimming took 2 bases from V and 0 from J; bases not matched to a gene: 6. The CDR3 region is CASSEWDRNMNTEAFF. The CDR3 DNA reads as TGTGCCAGCAGTGAATGGGACAGAAACATGAACACTGAAGCTTTCTTT.

The chain couples TRBV27 to TRBJ2-7; 9 nucleotides agree with TRBD1. CDR3 length equals 15 residues. Trimming cost V 7 bases and J 3 bases; bases outside gene matches: 10. Per the germline V gene, CDR1 is MNHEY and CDR2 is SMNVEV (reference sequence). The CDR3 reads CASTLTGGRLYEQYF. The CDR3 DNA reads TGTGCCAGCACCCTGACAGGGGGACGCCTCTACGAGCAGTACTTC.

The chain couples TRBV18 to TRBJ2-7; 8 positions agree with TRBD1. J gave up 9 bases and V 6 bases, and 10 bases lay outside the gene matches. CDR1 KGHSH and CDR2 LQKENI come from the germline V gene. This CDR3 is 13 amino acids long. This CDR3 is CASSGGQGSGQYF. The CDR3 bases are TGTGCCAGCTCGGGCGGACAGGGTTCGGGGCAGTACTTC.

The chain is built from TRBV5-1 and TRBJ1-1; D not certain. Trimming left V 1 base short and J 6 bases short, with 10 bases between. Germline assignment: CDR1 SGHRS and CDR2 YFSETQ. The CDR3 length is 13 residues. The CDR3 DNA sequence: TGCGCCAGCAGCTTGAGCGGAGACCCTGAAGCTTTCTTT. Translated: CASSLSGDPEAFF.

The chain recombines TRBV24-1 with TRBJ1-3; TRBD1 aligns across 7 bases. This CDR3 has 18 residues. The junction had 12 bases not matched to a gene; V was cut back by 0 bases and J by 5 bases. Germline V gives CDR1 KGHDR, CDR2 SFDVKD. CDR3: CATSDLPPDRATRNTIYF. CDR3 nucleotide sequence: TGTGCCACCAGTGATTTGCCCCCCGACAGGGCGACTAGAAACACCATATATTTT.

This clone was counted only a few times. In DNA, the CDR3 is TGTGGGAGCTCCTATAATTCACCCCTCCACTTT. Protein product: CGSSYNSPLHF. This chain connects TRBV28 to TRBJ1-6, with D hard to call. The germline CDR1 and CDR2 sequences are MDHEN and SYDVKM. The CDR3 runs 11 residues.

The rearrangement joins TRBV25-1 to TRBJ2-7, with TRBD2 matching over 9 bases. V trimming: 3 bases; J trimming: 5 bases; junction bases outside the gene matches: 8. Germline CDR1 and CDR2: MGHDK and SYGVNS. CDR3 length equals 15 residues. In DNA form, the CDR3 reads TGTGCCAGCAGTGACCCGCGGGGGGGCCTGGACGAGCAGTACTTC. Translating gives CASSDPRGGLDEQYF.

The rearrangement joins TRBV25-1 to TRBJ1-2; D not resolved. Trimming cost V 0 bases and J 10 bases, with 18 bases left between them. Per the germline V gene, CDR1 is MGHDK and CDR2 is SYGVNS. There are 15 residues in the CDR3. The DNA of the CDR3 is TGTGCCAGCAGTGAATATATAACAGATTCAAGTCCCTACACCTTC. Translation: CASSEYITDSSPYTF.

The V and J genes are TRBV4-1 and TRBJ1-5; D is possibly TRBD1 (5 bases). Trimming shortened V by 0 bases and J by 2 bases, and 17 bases separated the two germline ends. The CDR3 is made up of 18 amino acids. CDR1 is MGHRA, CDR2 YSYEKL, per germline. The CDR3 is CASSQDHTGVFGNQPQHF. The CDR3 DNA follows: TGCGCCAGCAGCCAAGATCACACGGGGGTTTTTGGCAATCAGCCCCAGCATTTT.

The rearrangement joins TRBV6-1 to TRBJ1-1; D possibly corresponds to TRBD1 (5 bases). The germline V and J ends were trimmed by 3 bases and 0 bases, with 11 bases remaining between them. CDR1 and CDR2 from the germline V gene are MNHNS and SASEGT. The CDR3 consists of 15 residues. This CDR3 reads CASSDLGLMNTEAFF. CDR3 nucleotides: TGTGCCAGCAGTGATTTGGGACTGATGAACACTGAAGCTTTCTTT.

The gene calls are TRBV5-6 and TRBJ1-2, with 10 bases that match TRBD1. Trimming removed 0 bases from V and 4 bases from J; junction bases left unmatched: 0. CDR1 is SGHDT, CDR2 YYEEEE, per germline. CDR3 length: 14 residues. Here the CDR3 reads CASSLGTGGYGYTF. The CDR3 region has the DNA TGTGCCAGCAGCTTGGGGACAGGGGGCTATGGCTACACCTTC.

The chain employs TRBV30 and TRBJ1-1; TRBD1 agrees at 8 bases. This CDR3 comprises 12 residues. Trimming removed 8 bases from V and 5 bases from J; junction bases left unmatched: 7. Looked up from germline, CDR1 is GTSNPN and CDR2 is SVGIG (reference sequence). In nucleotides, the CDR3 is TGTGCCGCCGACAGGGGAGGTACTGAAGCTTTCTTT. It specifies CAADRGGTEAFF.

A single count supports this clone. The chain couples TRBV7-9 to TRBJ1-3; D is unresolved. V lost 1 base to trimming and J lost 4 bases, with 11 bases between them. Germline loops: CDR1 SEHNR, CDR2 FQNEAQ (reference sequence). The CDR3 covers 15 residues. CDR3 DNA sequence: TGTGCCAGCAGCTTAGGCTTTCAGGAAGGAAACACCATATATTTT. It encodes CASSLGFQEGNTIYF.

The rearrangement joins TRBV5-1 to TRBJ1-4, with 7 bases fitting TRBD1. The V gene end was trimmed by 4 bases and the J gene end by 0 bases; junction bases not matched to a gene: 6. The CDR3 is 16 amino acids. Germline CDR1 and CDR2: SGHRS and YFSETQ. The CDR3 sequence: CASSQTGVATNEKLFF. DNA for the CDR3: TGCGCCAGCAGCCAAACAGGGGTTGCAACTAATGAAAAACTGTTTTTT.

This chain connects TRBV5-4 to TRBJ1-4; D is ambiguous. The germline gives CDR1 SGHNT, CDR2 YYREEE (reference sequence). The CDR3 spans 13 residues. V lost 4 bases to trimming and J lost 8 bases, with 12 bases between them. The CDR3 sequence: CASSPFGQEKLFF. Here the CDR3 DNA reads TGTGCCAGCAGCCCCTTTGGGCAAGAAAAACTGTTTTTT.

This rearrangement joins TRBV7-9 to TRBJ2-7; the match to TRBD2 covers 7 bases. V was pared by 1 base and J by 3 bases, with 6 bases of the junction left unmatched. CDR1 SEHNR and CDR2 FQNEAQ come from the germline V gene (reference sequence). There are 15 residues in the CDR3. The CDR3 reads CASSLGASGNYEQYF. In DNA form, the CDR3 reads TGTGCCAGCAGCTTAGGGGCTAGCGGAAACTACGAGCAGTACTTC.

This sequence joins TRBV2 and TRBJ2-2, with TRBD2 identical over 7 bases. J gave up 0 bases and V 6 bases, and 4 bases lay outside the gene matches. Germline CDR1 reads SNHLY; CDR2 reads FYNNEI. The CDR3 totals 15 residues. The CDR3 loop reads CASSRLAPNTGELFF. The CDR3 DNA sequence: TGTGCCAGCAGCCGACTAGCCCCGAACACCGGGGAGCTGTTTTTT.

The CDR3 DNA sequence: TGTGCCAGCAGCCACCCAGGGACAGGGAGGTATGAGCAGTTCTTC. It codes for CASSHPGTGRYEQFF. This chain joins TRBV2 and TRBJ2-1, with 9 bases lining up with TRBD1. The CDR3 contains 15 residues. Germline V gene data show CDR1 as SNHLY and CDR2 as FYNNEI. Losses at the gene ends were 6 bases for V and 8 bases for J; bases not matched to a gene: 11.

The chain employs TRBV11-2 and TRBJ1-4; D is unclear. In germline, CDR1 is SGHAT, CDR2 FQNNGV. The CDR3 covers 17 residues. V was pared by 1 base and J by 3 bases, with 15 bases between. The CDR3 sequence is CASSLGAQAIPNEKLFF. For the CDR3, the DNA is TGTGCCAGCAGCTTAGGCGCCCAGGCGATTCCTAATGAAAAACTGTTTTTT.

The rearrangement uses TRBV4-1 and TRBJ1-4; 9 positions match TRBD1. Germline lookup yields CDR1 MGHRA and CDR2 YSYEKL. This CDR3 is 17 amino acids long. The ends lost 5 bases at V and 4 bases at J; junction bases unmatched: 11. The CDR3 coding sequence is TGCGCCAGCAGCGGCGGGGGACAGGGTTTGAGTAATGAAAAACTGTTTTTT. This sequence encodes CASSGGGQGLSNEKLFF.

The chain couples TRBV6-5 to TRBJ1-5, with a possible D match to TRBD1 (6 bases). V lost 6 bases and J 2 bases, leaving 8 bases between the germline ends. The CDR3 has 13 residues. Looked up from germline, CDR1 is MNHEY and CDR2 is SVGAGI. This chain's CDR3 is CASRNRGNQPQHF. As DNA, the CDR3 is TGTGCCAGCAGAAACAGGGGCAATCAGCCCCAGCATTTT.

This clone has a single count. The chain joins TRBV18 to TRBJ1-3; 7 nucleotides agree with TRBD1. The length of the CDR3 is 16 residues. Germline lookup yields CDR1 KGHSH and CDR2 LQKENI. Trimming cost V 3 bases and J 3 bases; bases outside gene matches: 8. This CDR3 is CASSPSATGIGNTIYF. DNA for the CDR3: TGTGCCAGCTCACCCTCCGCGACAGGGATTGGAAACACCATATATTTT.